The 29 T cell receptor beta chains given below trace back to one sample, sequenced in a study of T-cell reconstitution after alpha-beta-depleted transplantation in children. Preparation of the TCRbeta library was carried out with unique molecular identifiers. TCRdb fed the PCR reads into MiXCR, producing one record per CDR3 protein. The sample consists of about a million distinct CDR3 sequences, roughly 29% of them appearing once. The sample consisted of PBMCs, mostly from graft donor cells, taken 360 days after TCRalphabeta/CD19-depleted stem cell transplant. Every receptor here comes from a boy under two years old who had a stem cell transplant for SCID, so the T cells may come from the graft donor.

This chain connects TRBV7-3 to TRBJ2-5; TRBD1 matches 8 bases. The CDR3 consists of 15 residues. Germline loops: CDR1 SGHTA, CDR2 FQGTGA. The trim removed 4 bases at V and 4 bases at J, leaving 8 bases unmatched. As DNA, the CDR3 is TGTGCCAGCAGCTCGTCAGGGGGCTCAGGAGAGACCCAGTACTTC. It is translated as CASSSSGGSGETQYF.

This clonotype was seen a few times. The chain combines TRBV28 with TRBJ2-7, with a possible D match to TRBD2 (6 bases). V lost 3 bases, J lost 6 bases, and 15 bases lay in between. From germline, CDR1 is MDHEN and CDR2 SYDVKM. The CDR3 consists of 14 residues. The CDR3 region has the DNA TGTGCCAGCAGTTTTGAAAGGGAGGTCTCCGAGCAGTACTTC. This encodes CASSFEREVSEQYF.

The CDR3 sequence is CASSPDWRQETQYF. The CDR3 DNA reads TGCGCCAGCAGCCCGGACTGGAGACAAGAGACCCAGTACTTC. This rearrangement joins TRBV5-1 to TRBJ2-5; D is perhaps TRBD2 (5 bases). The CDR3 sequence is 14 residues long. CDR1 is SGHRS and CDR2 is YFSETQ in the germline V gene. Trimming took 4 bases from V and 2 from J, leaving 12 bases between them.

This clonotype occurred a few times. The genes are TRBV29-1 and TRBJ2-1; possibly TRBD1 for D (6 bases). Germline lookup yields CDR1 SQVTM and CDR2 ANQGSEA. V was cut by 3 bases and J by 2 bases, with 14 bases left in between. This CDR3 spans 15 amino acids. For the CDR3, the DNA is TGCAGCGTTGAGGGCGGCAGGGGACCCTACAATGAGCAGTTCTTC. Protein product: CSVEGGRGPYNEQFF.

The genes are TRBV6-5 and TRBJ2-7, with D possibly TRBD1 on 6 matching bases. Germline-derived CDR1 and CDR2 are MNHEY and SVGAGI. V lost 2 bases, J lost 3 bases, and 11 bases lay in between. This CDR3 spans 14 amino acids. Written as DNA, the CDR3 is TGTGCCAGCAGTTACAACAGGGAAATCTACGAGCAGTACTTC. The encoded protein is CASSYNREIYEQYF.

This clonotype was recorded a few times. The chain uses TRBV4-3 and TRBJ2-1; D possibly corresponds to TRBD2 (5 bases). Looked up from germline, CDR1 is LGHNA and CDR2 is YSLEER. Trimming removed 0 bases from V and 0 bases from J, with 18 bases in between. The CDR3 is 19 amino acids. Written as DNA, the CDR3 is TGCGCCAGCAGCCAAGAGGGCCCGGGGTCGGAGCTCTCCTACAATGAGCAGTTCTTC. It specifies CASSQEGPGSELSYNEQFF.

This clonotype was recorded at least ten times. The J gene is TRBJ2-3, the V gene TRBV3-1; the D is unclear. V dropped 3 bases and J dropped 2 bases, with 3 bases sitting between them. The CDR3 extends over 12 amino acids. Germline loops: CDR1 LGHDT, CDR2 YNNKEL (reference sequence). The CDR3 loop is CASSHYTDTQYF. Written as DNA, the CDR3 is TGTGCCAGCAGCCACTACACAGATACGCAGTATTTT.

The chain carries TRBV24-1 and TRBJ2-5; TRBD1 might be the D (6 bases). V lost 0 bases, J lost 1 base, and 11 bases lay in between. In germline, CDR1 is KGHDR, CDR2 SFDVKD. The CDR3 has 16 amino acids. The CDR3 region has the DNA TGTGCCACCAGTGATTTGGGGGGCGCCAGCCAAGAGACCCAGTACTTC. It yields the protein CATSDLGGASQETQYF.

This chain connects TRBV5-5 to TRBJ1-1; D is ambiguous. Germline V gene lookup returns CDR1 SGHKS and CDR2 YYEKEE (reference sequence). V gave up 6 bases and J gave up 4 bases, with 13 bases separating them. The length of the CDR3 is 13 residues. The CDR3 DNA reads TGTGCCAGCACCCCGCAACGGGTCACTGAAGCTTTCTTT. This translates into CASTPQRVTEAFF.

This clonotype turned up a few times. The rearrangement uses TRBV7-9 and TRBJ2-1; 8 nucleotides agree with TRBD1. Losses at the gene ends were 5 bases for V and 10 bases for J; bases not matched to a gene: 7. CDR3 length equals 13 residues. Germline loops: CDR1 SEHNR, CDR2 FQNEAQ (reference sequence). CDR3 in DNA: TGTGCCAGCAGCCCCAAGGACAGGGACGAGCAGTTCTTC. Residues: CASSPKDRDEQFF.

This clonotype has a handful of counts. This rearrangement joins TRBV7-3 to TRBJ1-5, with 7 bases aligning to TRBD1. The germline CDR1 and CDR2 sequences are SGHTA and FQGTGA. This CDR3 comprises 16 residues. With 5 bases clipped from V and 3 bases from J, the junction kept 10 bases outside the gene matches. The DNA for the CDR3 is TGTGCCAGCAGCCTTCCGACAGGGTGTGACAATCAGCCCCAGCATTTT. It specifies CASSLPTGCDNQPQHF.

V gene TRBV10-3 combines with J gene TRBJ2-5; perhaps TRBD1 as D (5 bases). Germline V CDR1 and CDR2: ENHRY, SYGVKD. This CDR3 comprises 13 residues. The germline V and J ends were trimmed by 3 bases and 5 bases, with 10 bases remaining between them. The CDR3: CAISDREWETQYF. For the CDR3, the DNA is TGTGCCATCAGTGACAGGGAATGGGAGACCCAGTACTTC.

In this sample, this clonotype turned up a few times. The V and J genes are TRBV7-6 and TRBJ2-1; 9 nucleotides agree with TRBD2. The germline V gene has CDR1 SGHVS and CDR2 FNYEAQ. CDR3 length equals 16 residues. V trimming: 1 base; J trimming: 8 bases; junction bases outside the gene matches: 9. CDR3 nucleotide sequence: TGTGCCAGCAGCTTAGGGTTGCGGGGGGGCACCGATGAGCAGTTCTTC. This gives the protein CASSLGLRGGTDEQFF.

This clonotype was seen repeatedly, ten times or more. The CDR3 is CASSGTYSGNTIYF. CDR3 nucleotide sequence: TGTGCCAGCAGCGGGACCTACTCTGGAAACACCATATATTTT. This chain joins TRBV9 and TRBJ1-3; D gene unclear. V gave up 3 bases and J gave up 0 bases, with 7 bases separating them. The CDR3 contains 14 residues. Germline V gene sequence: CDR1 SGDLS, CDR2 YYNGEE.

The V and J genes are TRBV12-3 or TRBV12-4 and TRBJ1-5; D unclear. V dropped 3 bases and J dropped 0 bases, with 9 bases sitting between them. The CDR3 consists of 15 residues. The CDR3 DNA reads TGTGCCAGCAGTTTCGGGCAGAATAGCAATCAGCCCCAGCATTTT. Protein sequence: CASSFGQNSNQPQHF.

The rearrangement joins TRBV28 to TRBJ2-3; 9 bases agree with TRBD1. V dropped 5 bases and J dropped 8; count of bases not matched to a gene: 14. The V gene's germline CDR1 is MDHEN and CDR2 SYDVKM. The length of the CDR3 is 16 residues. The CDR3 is CASSPPPGTGRVTQYF. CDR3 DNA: TGTGCCAGCAGTCCACCGCCCGGGACAGGGAGGGTTACGCAGTATTTT.

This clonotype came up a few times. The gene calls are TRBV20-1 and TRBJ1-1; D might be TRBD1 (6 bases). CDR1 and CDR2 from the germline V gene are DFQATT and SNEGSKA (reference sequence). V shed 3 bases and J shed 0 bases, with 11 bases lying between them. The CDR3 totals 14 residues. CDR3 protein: CSARKGHMNTEAFF. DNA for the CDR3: TGCAGTGCTAGGAAGGGACACATGAACACTGAAGCTTTCTTT.

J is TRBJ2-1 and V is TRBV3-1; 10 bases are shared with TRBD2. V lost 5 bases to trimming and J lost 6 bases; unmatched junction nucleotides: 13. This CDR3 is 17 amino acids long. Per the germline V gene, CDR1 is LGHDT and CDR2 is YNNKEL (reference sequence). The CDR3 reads CASSSGIAGGRSNEQFF. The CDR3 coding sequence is TGTGCCAGCAGCTCCGGGATAGCGGGGGGCCGGAGCAATGAGCAGTTCTTC.

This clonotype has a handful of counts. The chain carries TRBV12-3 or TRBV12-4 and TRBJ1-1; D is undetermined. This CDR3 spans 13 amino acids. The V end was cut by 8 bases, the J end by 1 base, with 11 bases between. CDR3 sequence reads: CASHGRENTEAFF. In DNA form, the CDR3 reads TGTGCCAGCCACGGACGGGAGAACACTGAAGCTTTCTTT.

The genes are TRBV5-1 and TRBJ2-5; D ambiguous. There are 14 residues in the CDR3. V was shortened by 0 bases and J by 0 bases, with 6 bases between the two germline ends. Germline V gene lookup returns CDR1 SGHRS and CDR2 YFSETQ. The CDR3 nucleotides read TGCGCCAGCAGCTTGGAGTACTACCAAGAGACCCAGTACTTC. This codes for CASSLEYYQETQYF.

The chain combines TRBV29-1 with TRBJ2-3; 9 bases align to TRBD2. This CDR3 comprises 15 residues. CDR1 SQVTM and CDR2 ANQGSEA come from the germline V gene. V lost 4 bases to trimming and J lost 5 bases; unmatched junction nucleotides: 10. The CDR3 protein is CSVVPSSRGGDTQYF. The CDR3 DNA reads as TGCAGCGTTGTTCCTAGCTCGCGGGGGGGAGATACGCAGTATTTT.

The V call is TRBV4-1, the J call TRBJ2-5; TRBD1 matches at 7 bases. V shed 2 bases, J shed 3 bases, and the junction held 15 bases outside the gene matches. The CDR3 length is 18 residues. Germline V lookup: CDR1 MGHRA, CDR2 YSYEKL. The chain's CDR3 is CASSQTRDRAIYKETQYF. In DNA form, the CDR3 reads TGCGCCAGCAGCCAAACCCGGGACAGAGCCATTTACAAAGAGACCCAGTACTTC.

CDR3 in amino acids: CASSPTGPATNEKLFF. The CDR3 nucleotides read TGTGCCAGCTCACCAACAGGCCCAGCAACTAATGAAAAACTGTTTTTT. The rearrangement links TRBV18 to TRBJ1-4; D may be TRBD1 (5 bases). The CDR3 loop spans 16 amino acids. V dropped 2 bases and J dropped 0 bases, with 10 bases sitting between them. The germline gives CDR1 KGHSH, CDR2 LQKENI.

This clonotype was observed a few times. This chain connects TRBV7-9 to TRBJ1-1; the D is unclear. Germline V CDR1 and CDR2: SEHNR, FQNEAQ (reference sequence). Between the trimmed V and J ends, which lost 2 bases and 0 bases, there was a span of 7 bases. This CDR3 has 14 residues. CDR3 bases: TGTGCCAGCAGCTTAATCGGAGTGAACACTGAAGCTTTCTTT. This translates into CASSLIGVNTEAFF.

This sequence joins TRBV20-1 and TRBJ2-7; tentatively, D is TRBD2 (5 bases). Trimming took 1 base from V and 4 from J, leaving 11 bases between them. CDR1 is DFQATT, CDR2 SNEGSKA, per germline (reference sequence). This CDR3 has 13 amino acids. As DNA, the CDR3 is TGCAGTGCTAGAGCCGGGATTCGGTACGAGCAGTACTTC. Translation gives CSARAGIRYEQYF.

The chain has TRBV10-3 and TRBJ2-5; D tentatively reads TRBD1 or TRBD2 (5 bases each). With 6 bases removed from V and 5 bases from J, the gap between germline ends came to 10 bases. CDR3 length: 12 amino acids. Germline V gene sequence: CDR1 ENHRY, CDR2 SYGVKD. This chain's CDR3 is CAISQGAETQYF. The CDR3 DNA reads TGTGCCATCAGCCAGGGAGCGGAGACCCAGTACTTC.

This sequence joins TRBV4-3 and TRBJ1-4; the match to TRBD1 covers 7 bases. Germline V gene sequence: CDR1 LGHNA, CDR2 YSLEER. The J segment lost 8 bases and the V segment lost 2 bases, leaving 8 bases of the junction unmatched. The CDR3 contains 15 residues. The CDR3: CASSQRRGPEEKLFF. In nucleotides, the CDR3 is TGCGCCAGCAGCCAACGGAGGGGGCCAGAGGAAAAACTGTTTTTT.

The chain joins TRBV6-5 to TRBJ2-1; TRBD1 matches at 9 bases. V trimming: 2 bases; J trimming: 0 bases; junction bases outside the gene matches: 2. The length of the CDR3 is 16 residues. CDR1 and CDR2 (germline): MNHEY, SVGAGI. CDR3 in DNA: TGTGCCAGCAGTTACGCGACAGGGGGCTCCTACAATGAGCAGTTCTTC. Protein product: CASSYATGGSYNEQFF.

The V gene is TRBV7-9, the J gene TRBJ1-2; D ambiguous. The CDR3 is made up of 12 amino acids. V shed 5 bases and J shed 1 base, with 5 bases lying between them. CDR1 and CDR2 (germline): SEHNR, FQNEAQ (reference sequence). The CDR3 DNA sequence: TGTGCCAGCAGCGGGGTTAACTATGGCTACACCTTC. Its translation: CASSGVNYGYTF.